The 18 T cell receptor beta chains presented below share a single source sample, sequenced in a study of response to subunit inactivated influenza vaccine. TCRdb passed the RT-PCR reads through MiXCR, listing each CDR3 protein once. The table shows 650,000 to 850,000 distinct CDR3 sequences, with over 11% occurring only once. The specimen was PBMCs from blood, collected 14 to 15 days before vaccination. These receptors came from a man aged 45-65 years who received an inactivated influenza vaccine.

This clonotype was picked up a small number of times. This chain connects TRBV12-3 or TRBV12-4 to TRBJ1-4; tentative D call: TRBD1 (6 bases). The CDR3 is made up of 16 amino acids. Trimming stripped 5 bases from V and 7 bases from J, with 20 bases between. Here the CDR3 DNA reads TGTGCCAGCAGTCTACTCTACGACAGGTCTTCTGAAAAACTGTTTTTT. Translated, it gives CASSLLYDRSSEKLFF.

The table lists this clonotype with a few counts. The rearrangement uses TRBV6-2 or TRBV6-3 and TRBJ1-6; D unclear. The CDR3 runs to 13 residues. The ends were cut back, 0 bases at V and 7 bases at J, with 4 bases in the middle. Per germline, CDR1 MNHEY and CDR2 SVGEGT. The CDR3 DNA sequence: TGTGCCAGCAGTTACTCGTCGAATTCACCCCTCCACTTT. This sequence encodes CASSYSSNSPLHF.

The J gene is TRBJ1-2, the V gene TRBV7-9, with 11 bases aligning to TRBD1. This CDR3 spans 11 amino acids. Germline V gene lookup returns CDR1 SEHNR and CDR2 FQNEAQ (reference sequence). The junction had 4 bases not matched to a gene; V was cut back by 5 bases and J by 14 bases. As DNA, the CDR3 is TGTGCCAGCAGCACAGGGACAGGGGGGACCTTC. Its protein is CASSTGTGGTF.

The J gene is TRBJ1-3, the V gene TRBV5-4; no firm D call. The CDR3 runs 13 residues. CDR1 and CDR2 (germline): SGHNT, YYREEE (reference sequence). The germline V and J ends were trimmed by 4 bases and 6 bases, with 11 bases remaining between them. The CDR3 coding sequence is TGTGCCAGCAGCCGCCGGGATGCAAACACCATATATTTT. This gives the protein CASSRRDANTIYF.

The CDR3 sequence: CASSLIGGRSGELFF. The CDR3 DNA reads TGTGCCAGCAGCTTAATCGGAGGGAGGTCCGGGGAGCTGTTTTTT. The chain couples TRBV7-6 to TRBJ2-2; D possibly corresponds to TRBD2 (6 bases). V gave up 2 bases and J gave up 6 bases, with 13 bases separating them. This CDR3 region has 15 residues. Germline assignment: CDR1 SGHVS and CDR2 FNYEAQ.

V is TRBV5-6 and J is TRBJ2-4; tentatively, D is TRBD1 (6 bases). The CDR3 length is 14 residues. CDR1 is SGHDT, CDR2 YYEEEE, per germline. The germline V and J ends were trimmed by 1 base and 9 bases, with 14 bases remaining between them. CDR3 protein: CASSLPEQGGIQYF. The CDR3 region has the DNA TGTGCCAGCAGCTTGCCAGAACAGGGTGGCATTCAGTACTTC.

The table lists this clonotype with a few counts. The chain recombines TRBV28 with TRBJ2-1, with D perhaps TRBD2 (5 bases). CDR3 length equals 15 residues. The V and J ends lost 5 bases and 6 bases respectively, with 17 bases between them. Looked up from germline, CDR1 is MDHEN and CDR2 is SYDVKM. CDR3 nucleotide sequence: TGTGCCAGCAGTGCTCGGGGTAGCCGGGGCAATGAGCAGTTCTTC. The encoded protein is CASSARGSRGNEQFF.

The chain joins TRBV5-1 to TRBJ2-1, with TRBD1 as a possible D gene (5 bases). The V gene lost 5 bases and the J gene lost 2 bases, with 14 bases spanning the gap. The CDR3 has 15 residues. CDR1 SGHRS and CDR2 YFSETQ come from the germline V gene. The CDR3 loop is CASRHDSPTYNEQFF. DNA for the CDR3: TGCGCCAGCAGACATGACAGTCCCACCTACAATGAGCAGTTCTTC.

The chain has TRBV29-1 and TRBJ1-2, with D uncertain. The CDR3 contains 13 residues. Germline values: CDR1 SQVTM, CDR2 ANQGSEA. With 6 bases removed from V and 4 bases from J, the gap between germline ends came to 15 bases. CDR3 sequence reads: CSVDRTEGYGYTF. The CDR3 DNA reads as TGCAGCGTCGACCGGACGGAGGGCTATGGCTACACCTTC.

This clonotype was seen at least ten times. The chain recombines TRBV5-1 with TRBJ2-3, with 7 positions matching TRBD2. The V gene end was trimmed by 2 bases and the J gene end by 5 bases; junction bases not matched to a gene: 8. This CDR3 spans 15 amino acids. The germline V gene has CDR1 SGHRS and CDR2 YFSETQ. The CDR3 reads CASSLAGPTQDTQYF. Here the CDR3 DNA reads TGCGCCAGCAGCTTAGCGGGACCCACACAAGATACGCAGTATTTT.

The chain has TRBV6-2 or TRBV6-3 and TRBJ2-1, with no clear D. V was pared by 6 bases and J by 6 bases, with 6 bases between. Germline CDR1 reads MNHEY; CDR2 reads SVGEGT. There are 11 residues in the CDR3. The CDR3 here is CASRRTNEQFF. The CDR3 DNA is TGTGCCAGCAGACGGACCAATGAGCAGTTCTTC.

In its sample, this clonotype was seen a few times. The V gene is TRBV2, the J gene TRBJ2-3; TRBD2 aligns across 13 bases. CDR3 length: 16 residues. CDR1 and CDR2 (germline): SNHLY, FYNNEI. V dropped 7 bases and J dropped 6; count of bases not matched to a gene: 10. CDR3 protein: CASKLSTSGRSDTQYF. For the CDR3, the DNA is TGTGCCAGCAAGCTATCGACTAGCGGGAGGTCTGATACGCAGTATTTT.

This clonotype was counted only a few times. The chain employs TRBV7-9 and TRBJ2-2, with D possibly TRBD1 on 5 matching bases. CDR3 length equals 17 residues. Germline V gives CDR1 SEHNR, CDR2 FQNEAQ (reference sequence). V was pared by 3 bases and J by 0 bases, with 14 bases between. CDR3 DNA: TGTGCCAGCAGCTTCTCCAGTGGGGCAACGAACACCGGGGAGCTGTTTTTT. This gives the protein CASSFSSGATNTGELFF.

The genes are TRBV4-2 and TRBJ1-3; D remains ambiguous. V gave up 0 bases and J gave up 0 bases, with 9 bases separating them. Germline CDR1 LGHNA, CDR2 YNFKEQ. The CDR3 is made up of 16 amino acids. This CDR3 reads CASSQDGPVSGNTIYF. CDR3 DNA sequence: TGTGCCAGCAGCCAAGACGGGCCGGTCTCTGGAAACACCATATATTTT.

This CDR3 reads CASSQGDRANEQYF. The CDR3, as DNA: TGTGCCAGCAGCCAAGGAGATAGGGCCAACGAGCAGTACTTC. This chain connects TRBV4-2 to TRBJ2-7, with unresolved D. The germline CDR1 and CDR2 sequences are LGHNA and YNFKEQ. V shed 1 base and J shed 5 bases, with 12 bases lying between them. CDR3 length: 14 residues.

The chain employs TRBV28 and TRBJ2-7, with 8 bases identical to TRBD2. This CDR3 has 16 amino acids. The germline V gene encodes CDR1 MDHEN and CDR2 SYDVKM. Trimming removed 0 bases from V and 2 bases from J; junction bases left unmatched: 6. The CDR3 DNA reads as TGTGCCAGCAGTTTATGGCGGGGGGTGAGCACCTACGAGCAGTACTTC. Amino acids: CASSLWRGVSTYEQYF.

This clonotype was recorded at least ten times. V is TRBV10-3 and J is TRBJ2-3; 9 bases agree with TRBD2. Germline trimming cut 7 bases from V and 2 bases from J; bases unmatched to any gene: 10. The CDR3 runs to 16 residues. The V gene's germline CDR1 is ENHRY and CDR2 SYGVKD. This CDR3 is CAITNALAGTTDTQYF. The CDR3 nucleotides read TGTGCCATCACCAACGCTCTAGCGGGGACCACAGATACGCAGTATTTT.

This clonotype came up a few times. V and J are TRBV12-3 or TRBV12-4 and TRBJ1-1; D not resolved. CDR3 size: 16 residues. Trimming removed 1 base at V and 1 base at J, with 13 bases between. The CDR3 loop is CASSLERLVGNTEAFF. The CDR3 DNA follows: TGTGCCAGCAGTTTAGAGAGGTTGGTAGGGAACACTGAAGCTTTCTTT.